This T cell receptor (beta chain) was found in a study of beta chain features in type 1 diabetes. The study's findings and limits: Type 1 diabetes patients showed a moderate but significant shortening of TCRB CDR3s in all four CD4+ subsets.

This clone has just a few counts. The antigen remains unidentified. The authors reverse transcribed all of the isolated RNA, so sequencing captured expressed TCRB transcripts. The method was immunoSEQ multiplex PCR; TCRdb's version includes in-frame clones alone and lacks a portion of them. The table shows hundreds of thousands of clones, with roughly 13% occurring only once. Averaging roughly 110 mL, one heparinised blood draw was given by each donor. The receptor comes from a man aged 18-30 years with type 1 diabetes. The sequencing input was naive CD4+ T cells from blood.

Here the CDR3 DNA reads TGTGCCAGCAGCCTATATGCTTTGAGGGGGCGGGTCACAGATACGCAGTATTTT. It is translated as CASSLYALRGRVTDTQYF. The chain couples TRBV7-2 to TRBJ2-3; the match to TRBD1 covers 7 bases. The V gene's germline CDR1 is SGHTA and CDR2 FQGNSA. The V segment lost 5 bases and the J segment 2 bases; nucleotides outside the gene matches: 16. CDR3 size: 18 residues. The variable domain in full, completed from reference TRBV7-2 and TRBJ2-3, reads GAGVSQSPSNKVTEKGKDVELRCDPISGHTALYWYRQSLGQGLEFLIYFQGNSAPDKSGLPSDRFSAERTGGSVSTLTIQRTQQEDSAVYLCASSLYALRGRVTDTQYFGPGTRLTVL.